The next 28 T cell receptor beta chains were all read from a single sample in a study of blood T cell repertoires in COVID-19. Produced via immunoSEQ multiplex PCR; TCRdb's table is partial and in-frame only. In the table there are a few hundred thousand clones, more than 65% of which are singletons. Material for sequencing was peripheral blood. These receptors all stem from a human donor in a cohort sampled during active COVID-19.

The rearrangement links TRBV27 to TRBJ2-1, with TRBD2 identical over 9 bases. This CDR3 has 17 amino acids. Germline V CDR1 and CDR2: MNHEY, SMNVEV (reference sequence). V shed 1 base, J shed 7 bases, and the junction held 11 bases outside the gene matches. CDR3 nucleotide sequence: TGTGCCAGCAGTTTATATCCCCCGGGACTAGCCGGTAATGAGCAGTTCTTC. This codes for CASSLYPPGLAGNEQFF.

The genes are TRBV7-6 and TRBJ2-1, with 7 bases fitting TRBD1. Germline V lookup: CDR1 SGHVS, CDR2 FNYEAQ. The junction had 7 bases not matched to a gene; V was cut back by 2 bases and J by 6 bases. This CDR3 has 15 amino acids. The CDR3 DNA is TGTGCCAGCAGCTTAAATAGGGACAGAGTCAATGAGCAGTTCTTC. Translating gives CASSLNRDRVNEQFF.

The rearrangement joins TRBV5-4 to TRBJ1-1, with TRBD1 identical over 7 bases. CDR1 is SGHNT, CDR2 YYREEE, per germline (reference sequence). This CDR3 spans 15 amino acids. The ends lost 4 bases at V and 0 bases at J; junction bases unmatched: 6. The CDR3 spells CASSRGGQLNTEAFF. CDR3 coding DNA: TGTGCCAGCAGCCGGGGGGGACAGCTGAACACTGAAGCTTTCTTT.

The CDR3 is CATSRDQGGVDEQYF. The CDR3 nucleotides read TGTGCCACCAGCAGAGATCAGGGGGGAGTTGACGAGCAGTACTTC. This chain uses TRBV15 with TRBJ2-7; TRBD1 is a possible D gene (7 bases). Germline V CDR1 and CDR2: LNHNV, YYDKDF (reference sequence). Trimming cost V 0 bases and J 5 bases, with 14 bases left between them. The CDR3 has 15 residues.

This chain uses TRBV6-5 with TRBJ1-5; TRBD1 might be the D (5 bases). Trimming stripped 6 bases from V and 2 bases from J, with 11 bases between. The germline CDR1 and CDR2 sequences are MNHEY and SVGAGI. This CDR3 spans 14 amino acids. The CDR3 is CASRSGRGNQPQHF. The CDR3 DNA reads TGTGCCAGCAGATCAGGCAGGGGCAATCAGCCCCAGCATTTT.

The V call is TRBV10-3, the J call TRBJ2-5; 8 bases align to TRBD2. The CDR3 is 13 amino acids. Looked up from germline, CDR1 is ENHRY and CDR2 is SYGVKD. Trimming cost V 6 bases and J 5 bases; bases outside gene matches: 5. In DNA, the CDR3 is TGTGCCATCAGACTAGCGGCCGATGAGACCCAGTACTTC. Translated, it gives CAIRLAADETQYF.

The genes are TRBV7-2 and TRBJ2-1; D call uncertain. The CDR3 has 15 amino acids. Between the trimmed V and J ends, which lost 2 bases and 0 bases, there was a span of 8 bases. Germline V CDR1 and CDR2: SGHTA, FQGNSA. The CDR3 nucleotides read TGTGCCAGCAGCTTAAGTTACGGCTCCTACAATGAGCAGTTCTTC. This encodes CASSLSYGSYNEQFF.

The V call is TRBV23-1, the J call TRBJ2-7; D perhaps matches TRBD2 (6 bases). TRBV23-1 is reported as an ORF; its role is uncertain. The CDR3 is made up of 17 amino acids. The V end was cut by 0 bases, the J end by 4 bases, with 19 bases between. CDR3: CASSQSRDRGISYEQYF. CDR3 nucleotides: TGCGCCAGCAGTCAATCGAGGGACCGCGGGATCAGTTACGAGCAGTACTTC.

The chain links TRBV7-2 to TRBJ1-1, with a weak D call TRBD1 (6 bases). The V gene's germline CDR1 is SGHTA and CDR2 FQGNSA. This CDR3 is built from 15 residues. V lost 3 bases and J lost 1, with 12 bases in between. This chain's CDR3 is CASSFFQGRNTEAFF. CDR3 sequence (DNA): TGTGCCAGCAGCTTTTTCCAGGGGAGGAACACTGAAGCTTTCTTT.

The chain employs TRBV4-1 and TRBJ1-4; 8 bases are a match to TRBD1. CDR3 size: 15 residues. Germline V lookup: CDR1 MGHRA, CDR2 YSYEKL. V trimming: 3 bases; J trimming: 2 bases; junction bases outside the gene matches: 2. The CDR3 DNA reads TGCGCCAGCAGCCACCGACAGGGGACTAATGAAAAACTGTTTTTT. Translation: CASSHRQGTNEKLFF.

The V call is TRBV19, the J call TRBJ2-4; 7 nucleotides line up with TRBD1. The CDR3 is made up of 14 amino acids. V gave up 8 bases and J gave up 0 bases; unmatched junction bases: 4. Looked up from germline, CDR1 is LNHDA and CDR2 is SQIVND (reference sequence). The CDR3 loop is CASENRGAKNIQYF. DNA for the CDR3: TGTGCCAGTGAAAACAGGGGAGCCAAAAACATTCAGTACTTC.

J is TRBJ2-7 and V is TRBV12-5; 7 bases agree with TRBD1. The V gene's germline CDR1 is LGHNT and CDR2 FRNRAP. V dropped 2 bases and J dropped 12; count of bases not matched to a gene: 16. The CDR3 is 15 amino acids. The CDR3 DNA follows: TGTGCTAGTGGTTTGCGGGACAGCGAAAGGACTGTTATGTACTTC. This translates into CASGLRDSERTVMYF.

The J gene is TRBJ1-3, the V gene TRBV28, with no clear D. Trimming removed 5 bases at V and 5 bases at J, with 7 bases between. The CDR3 is 12 amino acids. Germline V gene sequence: CDR1 MDHEN, CDR2 SYDVKM. For the CDR3, the DNA is TGTGCCAGCAGTCTCCTTCGAAACACCATATATTTT. This codes for CASSLLRNTIYF.

V and J are TRBV27 and TRBJ2-2, with D maybe TRBD1 (6 bases). This CDR3 contains 14 residues. Germline V lookup: CDR1 MNHEY, CDR2 SMNVEV (reference sequence). V dropped 4 bases and J dropped 5 bases, with 11 bases sitting between them. CDR3 protein: CASSSYRETGELFF. The CDR3 DNA reads TGTGCCAGCAGTTCTTACAGGGAAACCGGGGAGCTGTTTTTT.

This clone was detected only a few times. The rearrangement links TRBV18 to TRBJ1-2; D perhaps matches TRBD1 (5 bases). Germline values: CDR1 KGHSH, CDR2 LQKENI. V was clipped by 3 bases and J by 6 bases, with 14 bases between them. The CDR3 runs 14 residues. The CDR3, as DNA: TGTGCCAGCTCACCTTCGACAGAGCTTAATGGCTACACCTTC. Translated, it gives CASSPSTELNGYTF.

Only a few counts were recorded for this clone. The chain is built from TRBV5-4 and TRBJ2-5, with 11 bases fitting TRBD2. The V segment lost 3 bases and the J segment 4 bases; nucleotides outside the gene matches: 8. The CDR3 runs to 16 residues. CDR1 is SGHNT and CDR2 is YYREEE in the germline V gene (reference sequence). The chain's CDR3 is CASSSSPTSGIETQYF. The CDR3 region has the DNA TGTGCCAGCAGCTCCTCCCCGACTAGCGGGATAGAGACCCAGTACTTC.

Only one count was recorded for this clone. This chain links TRBV19 with TRBJ1-1; D may be TRBD1 (5 bases). The CDR3 has 16 residues. V lost 5 bases and J 5 bases, leaving 21 bases between the germline ends. The V gene's germline CDR1 is LNHDA and CDR2 SQIVND (reference sequence). This CDR3 is CASSLNTRGTGTEAFF. The CDR3 bases are TGTGCCAGTAGTCTGAACACTCGGGGGACGGGGACTGAAGCTTTCTTT.

V usage is TRBV5-1 and J usage is TRBJ2-4; tentative D call: TRBD2 (6 bases). Between the trimmed V and J ends, which lost 4 bases and 8 bases, there was a span of 16 bases. This CDR3 region has 14 residues. Germline V lookup: CDR1 SGHRS, CDR2 YFSETQ. The CDR3 DNA follows: TGCGCCAGCAGCCCCCGGACTGGCGGGGACATTCAGTACTTC. Amino acid sequence: CASSPRTGGDIQYF. The variable domain in full, with the rest retrieved from reference TRBV5-1 and TRBJ2-4, is KAGVTQTPRYLIKTRGQQVTLSCSPISGHRSVSWYQQTPGQGLQFLFEYFSETQRNKGNFPGRFSGRQFSNSRSEMNVSTLELGDSALYLCASSPRTGGDIQYFGAGTRLSVL.

The chain recombines TRBV15 with TRBJ1-2; TRBD1 aligns across 12 bases. The junction had 11 bases not matched to a gene; V was cut back by 1 base and J by 5 bases. Germline V lookup: CDR1 LNHNV, CDR2 YYDKDF (reference sequence). CDR3 size: 18 residues. CDR3 region: CATSRGWGQGAVEYGYTF. The CDR3 region has the DNA TGTGCCACCAGCAGAGGGTGGGGACAGGGGGCCGTGGAATATGGCTACACCTTC.

This clone was observed once. The chain recombines TRBV14 with TRBJ1-6; 11 bases are shared with TRBD1. Germline assignment: CDR1 SGHDN and CDR2 FVKESK. V was clipped by 4 bases and J by 2 bases; unmatched bases: 7. The CDR3 runs 18 residues. The CDR3 region is CASSRAGTGGPYNSPLHF. CDR3 nucleotides: TGTGCCAGCAGCCGGGCCGGGACAGGGGGTCCCTATAATTCACCCCTCCACTTT. The variable domain in full, with the rest retrieved from reference TRBV14 and TRBJ1-6, is EAGVTQFPSHSVIEKGQTVTLRCDPISGHDNLYWYRRVMGKEIKFLLHFVKESKQDESGMPNNRFLAERTGGTYSTLKVQPAELEDSGVYFCASSRAGTGGPYNSPLHFGNGTRLTVT.

J is TRBJ2-1 and V is TRBV1; the table gives TRBD2 as D, unverified against the DNA. TRBV1 is shown as a pseudogene. The CDR3 is 17 residues long. Here the CDR3 DNA reads TGCACCAGCAGCCAAGGAGGCGGGATCCTCTCCTACAATGAGCAGTTCTTC. This translates into CTSSQGGGILSYNEQFF.

The CDR3 is CASGGQGMNEQYF. The CDR3, as DNA: TGTGCCAGCGGGGGACAGGGGATGAACGAGCAGTACTTC. The chain recombines TRBV7-9 with TRBJ2-7; 10 bases are shared with TRBD1. Germline V gives CDR1 SEHNR, CDR2 FQNEAQ (reference sequence). V gave up 8 bases and J gave up 5 bases; unmatched junction bases: 6. The CDR3 is 13 residues long.

This sequence joins TRBV7-9 and TRBJ2-2, with 8 bases that match TRBD2. CDR1 SEHNR and CDR2 FQNEAQ come from the germline V gene (reference sequence). The V and J ends lost 4 bases and 4 bases, in that order; junction bases with no gene match: 8. The CDR3 is 16 residues long. The CDR3 bases are TGTGCCAGCAGCTCCAGCGGGAGATCCCGCACCGGGGAGCTGTTTTTT. Translating it yields CASSSSGRSRTGELFF. The whole variable domain, filled in from reference TRBV7-9 and TRBJ2-2, reads DTGVSQNPRHKITKRGQNVTFRCDPISEHNRLYWYRQTLGQGPEFLTYFQNEAQLEKSRLLSDRFSAERPKGSFSTLEIQRTEQGDSAMYLCASSSSGRSRTGELFFGEGSRLTVL.

This chain connects TRBV6-5 to TRBJ2-5; maybe TRBD1 (6 bases). There are 11 residues in the CDR3. The V and J ends lost 8 bases and 2 bases respectively, with 6 bases between them. CDR1 and CDR2 (germline): MNHEY, SVGAGI. The CDR3 DNA is TGTGCCAGCGGACAGCAAGAGACCCAGTACTTC. It codes for CASGQQETQYF.

The V gene is TRBV28, the J gene TRBJ1-4; TRBD1 aligns across 7 bases. CDR1 MDHEN and CDR2 SYDVKM come from the germline V gene. The V gene end was trimmed by 6 bases and the J gene end by 0 bases; junction bases not matched to a gene: 4. The CDR3 is 15 amino acids. The CDR3 sequence: CASSPGTATNEKLFF. CDR3 sequence (DNA): TGTGCCAGCAGCCCAGGGACAGCAACTAATGAAAAACTGTTTTTT. The full variable domain, its missing parts supplied by reference TRBV28 and TRBJ1-4, is DVKVTQSSRYLVKRTGEKVFLECVQDMDHENMFWYRQDPGLGLRLIYFSYDVKMKEKGDIPEGYSVSREKKERFSLILESASTNQTSMYLCASSPGTATNEKLFFGSGTQLSVL.

This chain uses TRBV7-8 with TRBJ1-1; D remains unclear. The germline V and J ends were trimmed by 5 bases and 1 base, with 8 bases remaining between them. The germline V gene has CDR1 SGHVS and CDR2 FQNEAQ. This CDR3 is built from 13 residues. CDR3 protein: CASSLRGNTEAFF. CDR3 in DNA: TGTGCCAGCAGCCTACGGGGGAACACTGAAGCTTTCTTT.

The V gene is TRBV28, the J gene TRBJ1-2, with D unresolved. V shed 2 bases and J shed 8 bases, with 12 bases lying between them. Germline V gives CDR1 MDHEN, CDR2 SYDVKM. CDR3 size: 13 residues. This chain's CDR3 is CASSLRGFWGYTF. CDR3 in DNA: TGTGCCAGCAGTTTACGAGGGTTTTGGGGCTACACCTTC.

V and J are TRBV20-1 and TRBJ2-1; 7 positions match TRBD2. In germline, CDR1 is DFQATT, CDR2 SNEGSKA (reference sequence). The length of the CDR3 is 13 residues. Trimming at V came to 3 bases and at J to 5 bases, leaving 4 bases not matched to a gene. In nucleotides, the CDR3 is TGCAGTGCTAGTCGCGGGAGTAACAATGAGCAGTTCTTC. Amino acids: CSASRGSNNEQFF.